These T cell receptor beta chains were read from a single sample in a study of blood T cell repertoires in COVID-19. Sequencing used immunoSEQ multiplex PCR; TCRdb keeps in-frame clones, though not all of them. The sample shows some 390,000 clones, around 89% of them seen only once. The sample comprised peripheral blood. The source is a woman in her thirties or forties with COVID-19, enrolled during active disease. Both conserved end residues are part of each CDR3. Some rows mark clone size as missing; the rest say once, few, many or name a class of expanded clone.

j_call clone_size v_call cdr3_aa
TRBJ1-2 NA TRBV27 CASSSRTATSSGYTF
TRBJ1-3 NA TRBV6-5 CASSRDRGFGNTIYF
TRBJ2-7 few TRBV7-2 CASSAWTSSSSYEQYF
TRBJ2-6 NA TRBV19 CASTQGPTGANVLTF
TRBJ2-7 NA TRBV5-1 CASSLDGPGGYEQYF
TRBJ1-6 NA TRBV5-1 CASSLEFSHYNSPLHF
TRBJ1-2 NA TRBV6-6 CASSGTGGDYGYTF
TRBJ1-4 once TRBV5-1 CASSLEGQGGEKLFF
TRBJ1-1 NA TRBV15 CATSREGGLNTEAFF
TRBJ1-1 NA TRBV6-2/TRBV6-3 CASSQRWEGPHTEAFF
TRBJ1-1 NA TRBV3-1/TRBV3-2 CASSRNTEAFF
TRBJ1-4 NA TRBV9 CASGGGTNEKLFF
TRBJ2-1 NA TRBV5-8 CASSLTLAGGRNYNEQFF
TRBJ1-2 NA TRBV28 CASSSTISDRVYGYTF
TRBJ2-1 NA TRBV18 CASSPASGGLGNEQFF
TRBJ2-7 NA TRBV7-9 CASSWTSGPDYEQYF
TRBJ2-1 NA TRBV27 CASSLLGGTYNEQFF
TRBJ1-1 NA TRBV5-4 CASSPSGGKAEAFF
TRBJ2-1 NA TRBV15 CATSSGYRDWGSREQFF
TRBJ2-3 NA TRBV13 CASWVGAHTDTQYF
TRBJ1-3 NA TRBV6-6 CASSPRDRGFTGNTIYF
TRBJ1-1 NA TRBV27 CASSLRGENTEAFF
TRBJ1-4 NA TRBV3-1/TRBV3-2 CASSLSIGTGKLREKLFF
TRBJ1-2 NA TRBV30 CAWSVSGIRGYTF
TRBJ2-7 NA TRBV5-6 CASSFSVSYEQYF
TRBJ1-5 NA TRBV4-1 CASSQGRGASNQPQHF
TRBJ1-1 NA TRBV28 CATIRGGRASTEAFF
TRBJ2-1 NA TRBV11-3 CASSLGRGASGQFF
TRBJ1-1 NA TRBV5-1 CASSVTGVTEAFF
TRBJ2-5 once TRBV29-1 CSVVQGPETQYF
TRBJ2-7 NA TRBV6-5 CASNGGSSYEQYF
TRBJ1-2 NA TRBV18 CASSPGTGHGYTF
TRBJ2-1 NA TRBV5-4 CASSLGSGKGGNEQFF
TRBJ2-3 NA TRBV24-1 CATSAVAGITDTQYF
TRBJ1-1 NA TRBV27 CASSFSGLPMNTEAFF
TRBJ2-1 NA TRBV20-1 CSARDNEQFF
TRBJ1-1 NA TRBV29-1 CSALTGTNTEAFF
TRBJ2-5 NA TRBV6-1 CASSEDWGVETQYF
TRBJ1-4 NA TRBV19 CASSPGGEKLFF
TRBJ1-6 NA TRBV27 CASSRETGFNSPLHF
TRBJ2-3 NA TRBV19 CASSIVGSTDTQYF
TRBJ2-3 NA TRBV27 CASSTPLAAKYTDTQYF
TRBJ2-7 once TRBV6-4 CASSVAKLAENEQYF
TRBJ2-3 once TRBV3-1/TRBV3-2 CASSLQGAHTDTQYF
TRBJ2-2 NA TRBV5-4 CASSWGTGGLNTGELFF
TRBJ1-3 once TRBV9 CASSVEEAYSGNTIYF
TRBJ2-3 NA TRBV28 CASSFFGRAGTQYF
TRBJ1-2 NA TRBV6-4 CASSDSSGLSYTF
TRBJ1-5 NA TRBV27 CASRLGHSNQPQHF
TRBJ2-3 NA TRBV19 CASSPGLSTDTQYF
TRBJ1-1 NA TRBV6-6 CASSYSLGGEAAEAFF